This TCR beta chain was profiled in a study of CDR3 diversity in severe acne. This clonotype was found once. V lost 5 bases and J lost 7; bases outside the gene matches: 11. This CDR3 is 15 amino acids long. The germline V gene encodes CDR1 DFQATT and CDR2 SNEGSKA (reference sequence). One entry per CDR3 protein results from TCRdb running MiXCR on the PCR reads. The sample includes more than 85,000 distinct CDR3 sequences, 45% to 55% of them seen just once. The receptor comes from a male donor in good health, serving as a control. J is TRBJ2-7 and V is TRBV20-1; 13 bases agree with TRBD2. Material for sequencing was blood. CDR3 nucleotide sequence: TGCAGTGCTCTAGGACTAGCGGGAGCCCCGGGGGAGCAGTACTTC. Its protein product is CSALGLAGAPGEQYF.